This T cell receptor beta chain was profiled in a study of blood T cell repertoires in COVID-19. The method was immunoSEQ multiplex PCR; TCRdb's version includes in-frame clones alone and lacks a portion of them. The sample shows 200,000 or so clones, around 90% of them seen only once. CDR3 length equals 16 residues. Trimming cost V 3 bases and J 5 bases; bases outside gene matches: 12. Germline V gene data show CDR1 as SNHLY and CDR2 as FYNNEI. This rearrangement joins TRBV2 to TRBJ2-7; 8 positions match TRBD1. Sequenced input: PBMCs or T cells enriched from blood (not recorded which). This sequence originates from a woman aged 25-40 years who had recovered from COVID-19. CDR3 sequence: CASSDPGQVFMDEQYF. CDR3 DNA: TGTGCCAGCAGTGACCCGGGACAGGTTTTTATGGACGAGCAGTACTTC.